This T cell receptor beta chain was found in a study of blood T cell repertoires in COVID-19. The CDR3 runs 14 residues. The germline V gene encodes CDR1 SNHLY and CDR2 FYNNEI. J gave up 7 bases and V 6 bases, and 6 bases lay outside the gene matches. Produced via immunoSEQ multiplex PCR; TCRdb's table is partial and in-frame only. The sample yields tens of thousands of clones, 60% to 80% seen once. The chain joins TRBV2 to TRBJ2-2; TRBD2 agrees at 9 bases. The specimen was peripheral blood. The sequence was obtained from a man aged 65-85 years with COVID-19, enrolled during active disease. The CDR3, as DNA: TGTGCCAGCAGCAAGGGACTAGCTCTCGGGGAGCTGTTTTTT. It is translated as CASSKGLALGELFF.